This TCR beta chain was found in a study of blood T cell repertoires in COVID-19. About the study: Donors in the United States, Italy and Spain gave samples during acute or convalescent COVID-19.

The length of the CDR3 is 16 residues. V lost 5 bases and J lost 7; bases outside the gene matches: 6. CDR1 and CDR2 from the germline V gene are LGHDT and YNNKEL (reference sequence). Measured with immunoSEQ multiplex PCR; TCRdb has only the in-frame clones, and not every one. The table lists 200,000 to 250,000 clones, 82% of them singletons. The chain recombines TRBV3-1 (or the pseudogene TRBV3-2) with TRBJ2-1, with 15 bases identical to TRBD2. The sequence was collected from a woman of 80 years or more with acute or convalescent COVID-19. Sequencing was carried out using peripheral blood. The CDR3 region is CASSSRGLAGGNEQFF. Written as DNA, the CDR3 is TGTGCCAGCAGCTCCCGAGGACTAGCGGGAGGGAATGAGCAGTTCTTC.